These 10 T cell receptor beta chains came from one sample sequenced in a study of blood T cells in healthy people across ages. The use of a sample-barcoded 5' primer and a J-beta primer mix characterized a second PCR of roughly 6 to 11 cycles. Via MiXCR, TCRdb re-called the 5' RACE reads, giving one row per CDR3 protein. Among about 1.4 million distinct CDR3 sequences listed, approximately 59% were seen once. The sample comprised blood. Every receptor here comes from a man aged 18 to 35 in good health.

The CDR3 DNA follows: TGTGCCAGCAGGATTAGCGGGAGCTCCTACGAGCAGTACTTC. The encoded protein is CASRISGSSYEQYF. The chain joins TRBV2 to TRBJ2-7; 9 positions match TRBD2. V was clipped by 6 bases and J by 0 bases; unmatched bases: 3. CDR3 length: 14 amino acids. Germline V gene lookup returns CDR1 SNHLY and CDR2 FYNNEI.

This clonotype was observed a single time. The J gene is TRBJ2-4, the V gene TRBV14, with TRBD2 as a possible D gene (5 bases). The J call is doubtful: the DNA matches TRBJ2-7 better. Germline values: CDR1 SGHDN, CDR2 FVKESK. This CDR3 is 15 amino acids long. CDR3 sequence (DNA): TGTGCCAGCAGCCTCGACACCCCTCGGGGTTACGAGCAGTACTTC. Amino acids: CASSLDTPRGYEQYF.

This clonotype has at least ten counts. The gene calls are TRBV7-2 and TRBJ1-2; 11 nucleotides line up with TRBD1. The V gene end was trimmed by 5 bases and the J gene end by 3 bases; junction bases not matched to a gene: 5. Germline CDR1 and CDR2: SGHTA and FQGNSA. The CDR3 loop spans 15 amino acids. The chain's CDR3 is CASSPRTGGDYGYTF. The CDR3 DNA reads as TGTGCCAGCAGCCCAAGGACAGGGGGCGACTATGGCTACACCTTC. Based on the CDR3 plus reference TRBV7-2 and TRBJ1-2, the full variable domain is GAGVSQSPSNKVTEKGKDVELRCDPISGHTALYWYRQSLGQGLEFLIYFQGNSAPDKSGLPSDRFSAERTGGSVSTLTIQRTQQEDSAVYLCASSPRTGGDYGYTFGSGTRLTVV.

This clonotype showed up just a few times. CDR3 DNA: TGTGCCAGCAGCTTATCACAACGTTTACAAGAGACCCAGTACTTC. It is translated as CASSLSQRLQETQYF. The chain couples TRBV7-8 to TRBJ2-5; no reliable D call. V gave up 2 bases and J gave up 2 bases, with 12 bases separating them. The CDR3 has 15 residues. The germline gives CDR1 SGHVS, CDR2 FQNEAQ.

The chain uses TRBV4-3 and TRBJ2-4, with D possibly being TRBD2 (6 bases). The DNA end lines up better with TRBJ2-7; the J call may be wrong. The CDR3 sequence is 15 residues long. CDR1 LGHNA and CDR2 YSLEER come from the germline V gene. The CDR3 loop is CASSQEAGFPYEQYF. Written as DNA, the CDR3 is TGCGCCAGCAGCCAAGAGGCGGGGTTCCCTTACGAGCAGTACTTC.

This clonotype has a handful of counts. This sequence joins TRBV15 and TRBJ2-4; 7 bases match TRBD2. The end of the DNA aligns better with TRBJ2-7, so the J call may be wrong. The CDR3 runs 13 residues. Germline-derived CDR1 and CDR2 are LNHNV and YYDKDF (reference sequence). The CDR3 nucleotides read TGTGCCACCAGCAGAGTGCCTAGCGGCGAGCAGTACTTC. Translated: CATSRVPSGEQYF.

The chain joins TRBV9 to TRBJ2-1; D not certain. Trimming stripped 4 bases from V and 2 bases from J, with 16 bases between. The germline CDR1 and CDR2 sequences are SGDLS and YYNGEE. This CDR3 is 16 amino acids long. Here the CDR3 reads CASSPRVPATYNEQFF. The DNA of the CDR3 is TGTGCCAGCAGCCCCCGTGTGCCAGCTACCTACAATGAGCAGTTCTTC.

This clonotype was seen a handful of times. This chain links TRBV7-2 with TRBJ2-3; TRBD2 agrees at 7 bases. The CDR3 is 13 amino acids. The germline CDR1 and CDR2 sequences are SGHTA and FQGNSA. J gave up 6 bases and V 8 bases, and 8 bases lay outside the gene matches. CDR3 bases: TGTGCCAGCGCGGGAGTTCACCTGGATACGCAGTATTTT. Protein sequence: CASAGVHLDTQYF.

The CDR3 nucleotides are TGCGCCAGCAGCCAGATGGGTGGCGGACACACAGATACGCAGTATTTT. The encoded protein is CASSQMGGGHTDTQYF. V gene TRBV4-1 combines with J gene TRBJ2-3, with D possibly TRBD1 on 5 matching bases. V lost 3 bases, J lost 2 bases, and 15 bases lay in between. The CDR3 is made up of 16 amino acids. Per the germline V gene, CDR1 is MGHRA and CDR2 is YSYEKL.

The CDR3 loop reads CASSLSSRDNHYGYTF. The CDR3 nucleotides are TGTGCCAGCAGCTTGAGTAGCCGGGACAATCACTATGGCTACACCTTC. The gene calls are TRBV7-6 and TRBJ1-2, with a possible D match to TRBD1 (6 bases). CDR1 and CDR2 from the germline V gene are SGHVS and FNYEAQ. Trimming removed 3 bases from V and 3 bases from J, with 17 bases in between. The CDR3 loop spans 16 amino acids.